This TCR beta chain derives from a study of T-cell memory formation after mild COVID-19. Study-level findings and limits: Specificity for SARS-CoV-2 was not confirmed among the second-wave clones peaking on day 37. Among CD4+ contracting clones, most were CM and EM, and CD8+ ones EMRA.

Of note for this clonotype: Antigen specificity is unknown.

Constant-segment-primed 5'RACE gave TCR alpha and TCR beta cDNA libraries with sample barcodes and UMIs. Using its own MiXCR run on the 5' RACE reads, TCRdb lists one record per CDR3 protein. The data show a few hundred thousand distinct CDR3 sequences, with roughly 21% seen just once and about 8.2% held by the top ten. This sequence was found in an adult woman who had mild COVID-19 (a few samples of this study predate the infection). Cell type and time point are not known. Sequencing used PBMCs or a T cell subset sorted from them (not recorded which).

CDR3 in amino acids: CATRDRGVYEQYF. The CDR3, as DNA: TGTGCCACCCGGGACAGGGGTGTCTACGAGCAGTACTTC. The rearrangement joins TRBV19 to TRBJ2-7, with 10 bases that match TRBD1. The CDR3 extends over 13 amino acids. In germline, CDR1 is LNHDA, CDR2 SQIVND (reference sequence). V lost 10 bases to trimming and J lost 3 bases; unmatched junction nucleotides: 6. Full variable domain (missing parts from reference TRBV19 and TRBJ2-7): DGGITQSPKYLFRKEGQNVTLSCEQNLNHDAMYWYRQDPGQGLRLIYYSQIVNDFQKGDIAEGYSVSREKKESFPLTVTSAQKNPTAFYLCATRDRGVYEQYFGPGTRLTVT.